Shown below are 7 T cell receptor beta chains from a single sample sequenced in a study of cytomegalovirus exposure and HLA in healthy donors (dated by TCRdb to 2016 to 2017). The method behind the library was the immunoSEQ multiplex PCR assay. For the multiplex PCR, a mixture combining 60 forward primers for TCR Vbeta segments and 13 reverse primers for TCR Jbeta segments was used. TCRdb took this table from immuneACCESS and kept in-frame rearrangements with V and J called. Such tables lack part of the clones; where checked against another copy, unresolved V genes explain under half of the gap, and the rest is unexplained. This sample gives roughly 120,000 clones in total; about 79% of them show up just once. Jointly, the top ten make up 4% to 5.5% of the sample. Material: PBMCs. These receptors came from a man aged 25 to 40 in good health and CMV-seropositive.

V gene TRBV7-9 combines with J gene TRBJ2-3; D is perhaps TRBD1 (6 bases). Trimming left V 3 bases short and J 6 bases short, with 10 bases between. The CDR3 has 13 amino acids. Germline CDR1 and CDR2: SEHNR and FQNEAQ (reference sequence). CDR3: CASSFMGADTQYF. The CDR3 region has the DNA TGTGCCAGCAGCTTTATGGGGGCGGATACGCAGTATTTT.

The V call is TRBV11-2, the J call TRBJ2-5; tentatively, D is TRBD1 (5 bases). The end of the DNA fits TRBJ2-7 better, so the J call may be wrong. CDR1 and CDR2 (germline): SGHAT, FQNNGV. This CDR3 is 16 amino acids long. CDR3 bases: TGTGCCAGCAGCCCCCCTACAGCAGGGAACTCCTACGAGCAGTACTTC. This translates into CASSPPTAGNSYEQYF.

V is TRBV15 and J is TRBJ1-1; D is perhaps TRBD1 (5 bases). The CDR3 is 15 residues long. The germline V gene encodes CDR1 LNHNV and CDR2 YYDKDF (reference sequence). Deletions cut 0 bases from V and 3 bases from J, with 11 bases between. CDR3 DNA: TGTGCCACCAGCAGAGAGGGGGGGGTCTACACTGAAGCTTTCTTT. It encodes CATSREGGVYTEAFF.

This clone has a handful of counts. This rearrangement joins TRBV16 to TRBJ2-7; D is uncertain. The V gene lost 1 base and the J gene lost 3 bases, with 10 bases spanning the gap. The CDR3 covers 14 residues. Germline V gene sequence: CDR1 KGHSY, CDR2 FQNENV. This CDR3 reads CASSQFNSLYEQYF. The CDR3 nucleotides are TGTGCCAGCAGCCAATTTAACAGTCTCTACGAGCAGTACTTC.

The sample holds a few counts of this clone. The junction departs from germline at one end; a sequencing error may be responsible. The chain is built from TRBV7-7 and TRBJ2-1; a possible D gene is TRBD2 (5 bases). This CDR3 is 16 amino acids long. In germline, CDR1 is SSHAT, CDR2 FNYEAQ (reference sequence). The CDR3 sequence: CASSPPPPALVGEQFF. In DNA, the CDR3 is TGTGCTAGCAGCCCCCCACCCCCCGCACTAGTGGGTGAGCAGTTCTTC.

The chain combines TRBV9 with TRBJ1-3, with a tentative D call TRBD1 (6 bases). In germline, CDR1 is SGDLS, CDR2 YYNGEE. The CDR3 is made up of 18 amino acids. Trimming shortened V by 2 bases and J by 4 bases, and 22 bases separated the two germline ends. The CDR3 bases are TGTGCCAGCAGCGTTCGCTTAGAGGAGCAGGGGAACGGAAACACCATATATTTT. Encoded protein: CASSVRLEEQGNGNTIYF.

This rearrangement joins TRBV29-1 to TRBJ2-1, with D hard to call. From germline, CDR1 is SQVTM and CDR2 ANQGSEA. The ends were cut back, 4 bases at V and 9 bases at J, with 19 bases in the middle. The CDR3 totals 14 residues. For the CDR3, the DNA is TGCAGCGTTGTTACGAGAGCGCTATGGAGTGAGCAGTTCTTC. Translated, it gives CSVVTRALWSEQFF.